This T cell receptor beta chain was recovered during a study of CD8+ T cells in alopecia areata (dated by TCRdb to between 2017 and 2018). A note on the overall study: Treated patients were enrolled in an open-label pilot trial of oral tofacitinib at 5 to 10 mg twice daily for moderate-to-severe alopecia areata. In both human patients and the C3H/HeJ mouse model, the study applied high-throughput TCRbeta sequencing to look at T cell clonal expansion in alopecia areata. Disease severity in treated patients was measured with the SALT score, which quantifies the percentage of affected scalp surface area. The RNA source kit depended on sample type: the PAXgene miRNA kit for fixed scalp, the miRNeasy kit for PBMCs, and the RNeasy kit for mouse skin. Amplification of TCRbeta CDR3 regions was done by immunoSEQ multiplex PCR using 35 Vbeta forward primers and 13 Jbeta reverse primers. Patients received tofacitinib for 6 to 18 months and were then followed off drug for 6 months to check for delayed response and recurrence. Clonality in the scalp was compared among normal scalp (n=4), patchy alopecia areata scalp (n=8), and alopecia totalis/universalis scalp (n=8). Human TCRbeta sequencing covered scalp tissue and sorted CD4+ and CD8+ peripheral blood T cells from patchy and totalis/universalis alopecia areata patients and healthy controls. Biopsies were taken from tofacitinib-treated patients at baseline and at 4 and 24 weeks of treatment, and a later scalp biopsy was taken in several of the tofacitinib-treated patients. General findings and caveats noted by the study authors: Compared with mice, TCR sequences shared between patients were less clear, possibly partly because of HLA diversity across the patient population. Resident alphabeta T cells in normal human skin are also sequenced, complicating scalp TCR repertoire analysis, unlike mouse skin dominated by gammadelta T cells. During tofacitinib treatment, many expanded lesional clones remained in scalp and blood, and this persistence may partly explain relapse after treatment is stopped. Because the treated cohort was small and had only one nonresponder, larger studies are needed to examine links between baseline CD8+ expansion and response. Scalp clonality and the number of expanded CD8+ clones among the top 100 scalp clones were significantly decreased by tofacitinib. Compared with normal scalp, lesional scalp had higher clonality and more expanded CD8+ clones, particularly in alopecia totalis/universalis, a pattern that suggests antigenic drive.

Measured from the cysteine to the phenylalanine, the CDR3 is 15 residues long. Of the read, only the CDR3 DNA is kept; its 45 bases are in frame from base 1. V is reduced by 6 bases and J by 0 bases, leaving a spacing of 14 bases between them. According to the germline V gene, CDR1 reads MNHNS and CDR2 reads SASEGT. The sample holds a few counts of this clone. Its target antigen remains unknown. Base qualities are not recorded, but no much larger clone differs from it by a single base. Explained via the paper, the time point label denotes: 24 weeks on oral tofacitinib. Reading the label with the study, this specimen's treatment or condition is: oral pan-JAK inhibitor, 5-10 mg twice daily. Lesional scalp punch biopsies and peripheral blood were obtained from alopecia areata patients. PBMCs were separated by density centrifugation and stained for CD3, CD4 and CD8, after which CD4+ and CD8+ T cells were sorted on a FACSAria.

Library prep was done by the immunoSEQ multiplex PCR assay. RNA was extracted from all samples and reverse transcribed into cDNA, which served as template for TCR sequencing. SuperScript III was used to make first-strand cDNA, primed with a 2:1 mix of oligo-dT and random hexamers. A synthetic immune receptor repertoire was used to assess amplification bias, and residual bias was removed computationally. In the original analysis: Raw reads were preprocessed for error removal, and CDR3 was defined according to IMGT conventions as running from the conserved cysteine to phenylalanine. Clonality was computed by normalizing Shannon entropy by log2 of the number of productive unique TCRs and subtracting the result from 1. Whether scalp clones were CD4 or CD8 was inferred by matching scalp TCRbeta sequences against CD4 and CD8 repertoires sorted from blood. TCRdb re-hosts the immuneACCESS table, in-frame sequences only. Its copies lack some clones; in the studies checked, an unresolved V gene accounts for under half of them, and the cause for the rest is not known. From that table come the V and J calls and clone size; the DNA was used to work out D and trimming. This sample comprises about 90,000 clones, 40% to 50% of them detected only once. Less than 20% of the sample comes from the top ten.

Rearrangement joined TRBV6-1 to TRBJ2-5, with TRBD1 perhaps the D gene, on 5 matching bases. This TCR was sampled from a human donor with alopecia areata. The material was CD8+ T cells sorted from blood, obtained at week 24, from a patient treated with tofacitinib. The DNA is as follows: TGTGCCAGCAGACTCTCGCAGGGCAACCAAGAGACCCAGTACTTC. Translated, this gives CASRLSQGNQETQYF.